This passage covers 25 T cell receptor beta chains from one sample sequenced in a study of PD-L1 blockade in urothelial cancer. Sequencing used immunoSEQ multiplex PCR; TCRdb keeps in-frame clones, though not all of them. Of around 50,000 clones detected, about 81% appear once; the ten largest clones hold 1.5% to 2%. Time point meaning: pretreatment peripheral blood. The material was PBMCs, obtained around atezolizumab (anti-PD-L1) treatment. Source of these receptors: a man aged 50 to 60 with urothelial cancer.

The chain employs TRBV27 and TRBJ2-7; the match to TRBD2 covers 7 bases. V lost 6 bases, J lost 0 bases, and 11 bases stayed unmatched. This CDR3 has 16 amino acids. Per the germline V gene, CDR1 is MNHEY and CDR2 is SMNVEV (reference sequence). For the CDR3, the DNA is TGTGCCAGCAGCTCCCGTGGGACTACCCTCTCCTACGAGCAGTACTTC. It encodes CASSSRGTTLSYEQYF.

The CDR3 bases are TGTGCTAGTGGTCCGCAACCGACTAGCGCTTCCTACAATGAGCAGTTCTTC. Amino acids: CASGPQPTSASYNEQFF. The J gene is TRBJ2-1, the V gene TRBV12-5; 8 bases map to TRBD2. CDR1 is LGHNT and CDR2 is FRNRAP in the germline V gene. The CDR3 length is 17 residues. Unmatched junction bases numbered 10, after V lost 5 bases and J lost 1 base.

The rearrangement uses TRBV27 and TRBJ2-5; the match to TRBD1 covers 9 bases. The CDR3 has 14 residues. In germline, CDR1 is MNHEY, CDR2 SMNVEV (reference sequence). The V and J ends lost 1 base and 5 bases, in that order; junction bases with no gene match: 2. CDR3 DNA sequence: TGTGCCAGCAGTTTATTAGGACAGGGGGAGACCCAGTACTTC. Residues: CASSLLGQGETQYF.

V is TRBV19 and J is TRBJ2-1; 8 bases fit TRBD2. The V gene end was trimmed by 2 bases and the J gene end by 5 bases; junction bases not matched to a gene: 11. Per germline, CDR1 LNHDA and CDR2 SQIVND (reference sequence). The CDR3 consists of 17 residues. The chain's CDR3 is CASSILTSGVRNNEQFF. For the CDR3, the DNA is TGTGCCAGTAGTATATTAACTAGCGGAGTGAGGAACAATGAGCAGTTCTTC.

The J gene is TRBJ2-1, the V gene TRBV27; 7 nucleotides agree with TRBD2. The V gene's germline CDR1 is MNHEY and CDR2 SMNVEV (reference sequence). V trimming: 0 bases; J trimming: 9 bases; junction bases outside the gene matches: 8. The CDR3 has 15 residues. CDR3 bases: TGTGCCAGCAGTTTATCGAAGGGAGGGCCAGTTGAGCAGTTCTTC. Translation: CASSLSKGGPVEQFF.

The chain recombines TRBV7-2 with TRBJ1-3; no clear D. Deletions cut 5 bases from V and 6 bases from J, with 11 bases between. The CDR3 loop spans 13 amino acids. Germline CDR1 and CDR2: SGHTA and FQGNSA. The CDR3 is CASSTRSPNTIYF. As DNA, the CDR3 is TGTGCCAGCAGCACGCGCTCCCCAAACACCATATATTTT.

CDR3 region: CASSLQGAPTNEKLFF. The DNA of the CDR3 is TGTGCCAGCAGCTTACAAGGGGCCCCAACTAATGAAAAACTGTTTTTT. The rearrangement joins TRBV7-8 to TRBJ1-4; D might be TRBD1 (5 bases). The CDR3 runs 16 residues. Trimming left V 2 bases short and J 0 bases short, with 10 bases between. Germline V lookup: CDR1 SGHVS, CDR2 FQNEAQ.

The chain employs TRBV5-6 and TRBJ2-3; D gene uncertain. Trimming pared 0 bases from V and 6 bases from J, leaving 8 bases between. CDR3 length: 13 amino acids. CDR1 and CDR2 (germline): SGHDT, YYEEEE. The DNA for the CDR3 is TGTGCCAGCAGCTTGGGACAAACCGATACGCAGTATTTT. Protein sequence: CASSLGQTDTQYF. The full variable domain, completed using reference TRBV5-6 and TRBJ2-3, is DAGVTQSPTHLIKTRGQQVTLRCSPKSGHDTVSWYQQALGQGPQFIFQYYEEEERQRGNFPDRFSGHQFPNYSSELNVNALLLGDSALYLCASSLGQTDTQYFGPGTRLTVL.

The chain has TRBV2 and TRBJ2-6; D gene uncertain. The V gene lost 3 bases and the J gene lost 3 bases, with 12 bases spanning the gap. The length of the CDR3 is 16 residues. Germline CDR1 reads SNHLY; CDR2 reads FYNNEI. CDR3 coding DNA: TGTGCCAGCAGTGATGAAGCGCGCGGTGGGGCCAACGTCCTGACTTTC. Translating gives CASSDEARGGANVLTF.

This chain joins TRBV5-4 and TRBJ1-1, with 10 positions matching TRBD1. The V and J ends lost 4 bases and 3 bases, in that order; junction bases with no gene match: 6. The germline gives CDR1 SGHNT, CDR2 YYREEE (reference sequence). The length of the CDR3 is 15 residues. The CDR3 protein is CASSRPGTGDTEAFF. The CDR3 nucleotides are TGTGCCAGCAGCCGCCCCGGGACAGGGGACACTGAAGCTTTCTTT. Complete variable domain (other parts from reference TRBV5-4 and TRBJ1-1): ETGVTQSPTHLIKTRGQQVTLRCSSQSGHNTVSWYQQALGQGPQFIFQYYREEENGRGNFPPRFSGLQFPNYSSELNVNALELDDSALYLCASSRPGTGDTEAFFGQGTRLTVV.

The gene calls are TRBV11-2 and TRBJ2-7, with a possible D match to TRBD2 (6 bases). Germline V lookup: CDR1 SGHAT, CDR2 FQNNGV. Trimming removed 1 base from V and 0 bases from J, with 13 bases in between. The CDR3 is 16 residues long. The CDR3 nucleotides read TGTGCCAGCAGCTTAGGGGACTCCCCCATCTCCTACGAGCAGTACTTC. This encodes CASSLGDSPISYEQYF.

This rearrangement joins TRBV6-5 to TRBJ1-2, with 7 nucleotides matching TRBD1. Germline V CDR1 and CDR2: MNHEY, SVGAGI. The junction had 6 bases not matched to a gene; V was cut back by 6 bases and J by 8 bases. The CDR3 is 12 residues long. The CDR3 protein is CASSRGQDGYTF. DNA of the CDR3: TGTGCCAGCAGCCGCGGACAGGACGGCTACACCTTC.

This chain joins TRBV28 and TRBJ2-7; 9 bases fit TRBD2. CDR1 and CDR2 (germline): MDHEN, SYDVKM. V trimming: 2 bases; J trimming: 0 bases; junction bases outside the gene matches: 2. The CDR3 consists of 15 residues. Here the CDR3 DNA reads TGTGCCAGCAGTTTAGGCGGGGGGGCCTCCTACGAGCAGTACGTC. It codes for CASSLGGGASYEQYV.

This clone has only one observation. V is TRBV7-2 and J is TRBJ2-3, with TRBD1 identical over 11 bases. CDR1 is SGHTA and CDR2 is FQGNSA in the germline V gene. This CDR3 contains 15 residues. Unmatched junction bases numbered 9, after V lost 5 bases and J lost 8 bases. CDR3 protein: CASSVPPGQGGTQYF. In DNA, the CDR3 is TGTGCCAGCAGCGTCCCGCCGGGACAGGGGGGTACGCAGTATTTT.

The J gene is TRBJ2-2, the V gene TRBV5-4, with 8 bases identical to TRBD1. J was trimmed by 1 base and V by 4 bases; bases with no gene match: 3. The CDR3 is 15 residues long. The germline V gene encodes CDR1 SGHNT and CDR2 YYREEE (reference sequence). CDR3 coding DNA: TGTGCCAGCAGCGCGGGGACAGGGAACACCGGGGAGCTGTTTTTT. As protein: CASSAGTGNTGELFF.

The DNA of the CDR3 is TGTGCCAGCAGATCAAAGGCACAGGGCCCGTCCACTGAAGCTTTCTTT. Translating gives CASRSKAQGPSTEAFF. The J gene is TRBJ1-1, the V gene TRBV28; perhaps TRBD1 as D (6 bases). The CDR3 consists of 16 residues. With 6 bases removed from V and 4 bases from J, the gap between germline ends came to 21 bases. In germline, CDR1 is MDHEN, CDR2 SYDVKM.

The chain uses TRBV29-1 and TRBJ1-4, with D perhaps TRBD1 (6 bases). This CDR3 comprises 13 residues. V lost 6 bases, J lost 4 bases, and 12 bases lay in between. CDR1 is SQVTM and CDR2 is ANQGSEA in the germline V gene. Here the CDR3 DNA reads TGCAGCGTCGCGACAGGTCGTAATGAAAAACTGTTTTTT. Translation gives CSVATGRNEKLFF.

The chain links TRBV9 to TRBJ1-2; 7 bases agree with TRBD1. Germline V CDR1 and CDR2: SGDLS, YYNGEE. The trim removed 2 bases at V and 4 bases at J, leaving 5 bases unmatched. The CDR3 is 14 amino acids. In DNA form, the CDR3 reads TGTGCCAGCAGCGTGGATCAGGGGGGCTATGGCTACACCTTC. It translates to CASSVDQGGYGYTF.

The chain combines TRBV10-1 with TRBJ2-7, with a possible D match to TRBD1 (5 bases). CDR1 WNHNN and CDR2 SYGVQD come from the germline V gene (reference sequence). V lost 6 bases to trimming and J lost 1 base, with 10 bases between them. CDR3 length: 13 residues. The chain's CDR3 is CASSPRVSYEQYF. The CDR3, as DNA: TGCGCCAGCAGCCCCAGGGTATCCTACGAGCAGTACTTC.

To note about this clone: Other DNA sequences in this sample translate to the same CDR3. The chain carries TRBV19 and TRBJ2-3; TRBD2 aligns across 9 bases. Trimming cost V 6 bases and J 4 bases; bases outside gene matches: 2. This CDR3 spans 13 amino acids. Germline CDR1 is LNHDA and CDR2 is SQIVND (reference sequence). CDR3 amino acids: CASRVAGADTQYF. The CDR3 nucleotides are TGTGCCAGTAGAGTAGCGGGGGCAGATACGCAGTATTTT.

The V gene is TRBV6-5, the J gene TRBJ2-7; D remains ambiguous. The V end lost 0 bases, the J end lost 4 bases, and 13 bases lay between the germline ends. The CDR3 is 15 residues long. The germline V gene has CDR1 MNHEY and CDR2 SVGAGI. The CDR3 protein is CASSYSPGLSYEQYF. The CDR3 bases are TGTGCCAGCAGTTACTCGCCGGGTCTAAGTTACGAGCAGTACTTC.

This sequence joins TRBV27 and TRBJ2-2, with 8 nucleotides matching TRBD2. The ends lost 8 bases at V and 5 bases at J; junction bases unmatched: 10. CDR1 MNHEY and CDR2 SMNVEV come from the germline V gene (reference sequence). CDR3 length: 15 amino acids. CDR3 protein: CASCLAGGGTGELFF. Here the CDR3 DNA reads TGTGCCAGCTGCCTGGCGGGGGGAGGGACCGGGGAGCTGTTTTTT.

The V call is TRBV19, the J call TRBJ2-5, with 9 nucleotides matching TRBD1. This CDR3 has 15 residues. The J segment lost 5 bases and the V segment lost 4 bases, leaving 8 bases of the junction unmatched. Looked up from germline, CDR1 is LNHDA and CDR2 is SQIVND (reference sequence). CDR3 amino acids: CASSSTGGRVETQYF. As DNA, the CDR3 is TGTGCCAGTAGTAGCACAGGGGGCCGGGTGGAGACCCAGTACTTC.

Here the CDR3 reads CASSRRDRNIGEQYF. CDR3 bases: TGTGCCAGCTCACGGCGGGACAGGAATATCGGCGAGCAGTACTTC. This chain connects TRBV18 to TRBJ2-7; 8 bases map to TRBD1. J gave up 6 bases and V 4 bases, and 11 bases lay outside the gene matches. The germline V gene encodes CDR1 KGHSH and CDR2 LQKENI. This CDR3 has 15 residues.

This sequence joins TRBV5-1 and TRBJ2-2; TRBD1 is a possible D gene (6 bases). The CDR3 is made up of 13 amino acids. The V gene lost 4 bases and the J gene lost 6 bases, with 10 bases spanning the gap. Germline CDR1 SGHRS, CDR2 YFSETQ. The CDR3 region is CASSTGSSGELFF. The CDR3 nucleotides are TGCGCCAGCAGCACAGGGAGTTCCGGGGAGCTGTTTTTT.